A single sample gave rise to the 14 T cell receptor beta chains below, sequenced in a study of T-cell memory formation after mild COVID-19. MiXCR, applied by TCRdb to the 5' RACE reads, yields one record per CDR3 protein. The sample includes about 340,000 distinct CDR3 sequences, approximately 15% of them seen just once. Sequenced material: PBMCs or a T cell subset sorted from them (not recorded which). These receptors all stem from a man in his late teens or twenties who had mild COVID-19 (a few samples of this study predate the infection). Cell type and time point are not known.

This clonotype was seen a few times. CDR3 in amino acids: CASSFTVDADTQYF. As DNA, the CDR3 is TGTGCCAGCAGTTTTACTGTGGATGCAGATACGCAGTATTTT. The V gene is TRBV28, the J gene TRBJ2-3; the D is unclear. Looked up from germline, CDR1 is MDHEN and CDR2 is SYDVKM. V gave up 3 bases and J gave up 4 bases, with 11 bases separating them. This CDR3 comprises 14 residues.

The DNA of the CDR3 is TGTGCCATCAGTGAGGGACAGCCTTATCAGCCCCAGCATTTT. Its protein product is CAISEGQPYQPQHF. The chain couples TRBV10-3 to TRBJ1-5; perhaps TRBD1 as D (6 bases). Germline V gives CDR1 ENHRY, CDR2 SYGVKD. V lost 2 bases, J lost 5 bases, and 10 bases lay in between. CDR3 length: 14 residues.

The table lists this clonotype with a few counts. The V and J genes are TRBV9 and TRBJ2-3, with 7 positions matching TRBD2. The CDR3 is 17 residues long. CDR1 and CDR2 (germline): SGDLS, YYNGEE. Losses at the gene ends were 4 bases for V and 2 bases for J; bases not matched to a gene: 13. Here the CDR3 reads CASSPIPTSWVTDTQYF. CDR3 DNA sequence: TGTGCCAGCAGCCCCATTCCGACTAGCTGGGTCACAGATACGCAGTATTTT. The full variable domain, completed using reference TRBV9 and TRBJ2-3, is DSGVTQTPKHLITATGQRVTLRCSPRSGDLSVYWYQQSLDQGLQFLIQYYNGEERAKGNILERFSAQQFPDLHSELNLSSLELGDSALYFCASSPIPTSWVTDTQYFGPGTRLTVL.

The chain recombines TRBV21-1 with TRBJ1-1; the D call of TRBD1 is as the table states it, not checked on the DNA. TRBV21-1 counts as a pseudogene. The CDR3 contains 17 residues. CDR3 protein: CASSNRKMDRHNTEAFF. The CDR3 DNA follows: TGTGCCAGCAGCAATCGAAAAATGGACAGACACAACACTGAAGCTTTCTTT.

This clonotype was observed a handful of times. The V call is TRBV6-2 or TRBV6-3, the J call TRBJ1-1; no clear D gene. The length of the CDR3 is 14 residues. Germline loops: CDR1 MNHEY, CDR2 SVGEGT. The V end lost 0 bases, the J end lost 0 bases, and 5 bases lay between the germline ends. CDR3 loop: CASSYSRLNTEAFF. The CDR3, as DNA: TGTGCCAGCAGTTACTCGAGGCTGAACACTGAAGCTTTCTTT.

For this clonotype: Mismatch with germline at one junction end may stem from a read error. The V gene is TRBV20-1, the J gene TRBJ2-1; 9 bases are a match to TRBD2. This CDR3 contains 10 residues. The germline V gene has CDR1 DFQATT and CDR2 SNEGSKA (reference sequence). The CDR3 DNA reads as TGCAGTGCTTCCCGGAGCGGGGGGATCTTC. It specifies CSASRSGGIF.

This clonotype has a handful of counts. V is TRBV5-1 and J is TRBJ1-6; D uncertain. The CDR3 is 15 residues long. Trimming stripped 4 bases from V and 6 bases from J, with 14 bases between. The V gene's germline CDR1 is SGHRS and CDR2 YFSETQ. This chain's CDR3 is CASSHTDASNSPLHF. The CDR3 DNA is TGCGCCAGCAGCCATACGGACGCCAGTAATTCACCCCTCCACTTT.

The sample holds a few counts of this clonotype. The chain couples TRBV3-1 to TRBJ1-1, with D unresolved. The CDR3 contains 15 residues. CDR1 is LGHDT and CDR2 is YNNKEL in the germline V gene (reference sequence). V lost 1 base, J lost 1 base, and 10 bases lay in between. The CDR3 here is CASSQGGVGNTEAFF. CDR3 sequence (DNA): TGTGCCAGCAGCCAAGGGGGAGTGGGGAACACTGAAGCTTTCTTT.

CDR3 sequence (DNA): TGTGCCAGCAGCCGGGATTGGTGGGATACGCAGTATTTT. Protein product: CASSRDWWDTQYF. This chain joins TRBV12-3 or TRBV12-4 and TRBJ2-3; TRBD2 might be the D (5 bases). V shed 6 bases and J shed 6 bases, with 13 bases lying between them. CDR3 length: 13 residues.

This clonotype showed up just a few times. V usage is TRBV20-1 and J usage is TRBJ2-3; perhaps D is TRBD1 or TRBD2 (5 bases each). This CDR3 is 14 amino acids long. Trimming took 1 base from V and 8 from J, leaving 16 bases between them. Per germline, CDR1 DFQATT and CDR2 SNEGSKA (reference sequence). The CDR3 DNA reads TGCAGTGCTAGAGTTCCGGGGCCTCCTGGTACGCAGTATTTT. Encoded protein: CSARVPGPPGTQYF.

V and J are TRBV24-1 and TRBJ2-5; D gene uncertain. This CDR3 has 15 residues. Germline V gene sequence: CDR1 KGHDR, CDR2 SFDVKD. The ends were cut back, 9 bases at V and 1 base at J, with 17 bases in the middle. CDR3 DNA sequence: TGTGCCACCCTGACACCACGAAGAATCCAAGAGACCCAGTACTTC. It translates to CATLTPRRIQETQYF.

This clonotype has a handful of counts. CDR3 DNA: TGTGCCAGCAGCAAAGGTAGACAGGGGGCGAGTGAGCAGTACGTC. It encodes CASSKGRQGASEQYV. This sequence joins TRBV21-1 and TRBJ2-7; the D segment call TRBD1 is taken from the table without a DNA check. TRBV21-1 represents a pseudogene. The CDR3 loop spans 15 amino acids.

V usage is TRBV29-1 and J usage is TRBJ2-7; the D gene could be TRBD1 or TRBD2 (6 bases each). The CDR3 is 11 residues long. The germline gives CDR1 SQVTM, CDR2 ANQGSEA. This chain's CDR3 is CRLPTGGEQYV. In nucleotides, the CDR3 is TGCAGGTTGCCGACAGGAGGGGAGCAGTACGTC.

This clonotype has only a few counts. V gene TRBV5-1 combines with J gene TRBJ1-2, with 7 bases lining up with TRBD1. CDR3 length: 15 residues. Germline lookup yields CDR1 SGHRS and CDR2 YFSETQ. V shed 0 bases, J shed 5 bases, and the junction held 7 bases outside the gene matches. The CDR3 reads CASSLGFGTAYGYTF. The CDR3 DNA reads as TGCGCCAGCAGCTTGGGTTTTGGGACAGCTTATGGCTACACCTTC.